This record covers a single T cell receptor (beta chain). The CDR3 is 13 residues long. Unmatched junction bases numbered 1, after V lost 3 bases and J lost 6 bases. This sample is drawn from a study of control samples from healthy donors and cancer patients. Assay: immunoSEQ multiplex PCR; the TCRdb copy retains only in-frame clones and omits some. The sample has over 150,000 clones, just over 95% seen once. The receptor's source is a woman aged 25 to 39 in good health. V and J are TRBV12-3 or TRBV12-4 and TRBJ2-2; 7 positions agree with TRBD1. Sequenced material: blood. The CDR3 region has the DNA TGTGCCAGCAGTTTGACAGGGTCCGGGGAGCTGTTTTTT. It codes for CASSLTGSGELFF.